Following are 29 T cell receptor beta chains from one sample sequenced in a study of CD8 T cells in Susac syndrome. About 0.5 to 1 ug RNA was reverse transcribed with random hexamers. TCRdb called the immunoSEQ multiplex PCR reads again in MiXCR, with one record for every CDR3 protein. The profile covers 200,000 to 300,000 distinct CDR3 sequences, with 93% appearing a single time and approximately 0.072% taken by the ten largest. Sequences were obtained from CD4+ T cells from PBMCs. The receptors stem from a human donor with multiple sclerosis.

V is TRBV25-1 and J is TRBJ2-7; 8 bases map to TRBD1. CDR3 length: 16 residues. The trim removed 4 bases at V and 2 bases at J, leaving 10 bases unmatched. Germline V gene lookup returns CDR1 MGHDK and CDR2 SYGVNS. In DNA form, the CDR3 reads TGTGCCAGCAGTGGGACCGGGACAGGTGTGACCTACGAGCAGTACTTC. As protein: CASSGTGTGVTYEQYF.

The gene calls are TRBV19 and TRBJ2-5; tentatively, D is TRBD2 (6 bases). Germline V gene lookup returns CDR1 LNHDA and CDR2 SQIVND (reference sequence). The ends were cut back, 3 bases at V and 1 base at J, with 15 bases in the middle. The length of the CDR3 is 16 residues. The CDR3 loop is CASSMPRDSGQETQYF. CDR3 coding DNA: TGTGCCAGTAGTATGCCCCGGGACTCAGGCCAAGAGACCCAGTACTTC.

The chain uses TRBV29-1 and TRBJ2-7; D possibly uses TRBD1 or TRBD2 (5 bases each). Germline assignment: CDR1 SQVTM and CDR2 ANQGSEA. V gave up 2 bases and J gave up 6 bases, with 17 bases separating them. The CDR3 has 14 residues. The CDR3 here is CSVEPGTDLSEQYV. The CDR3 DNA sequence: TGCAGCGTTGAACCCGGGACCGACCTTAGCGAGCAGTACGTC.

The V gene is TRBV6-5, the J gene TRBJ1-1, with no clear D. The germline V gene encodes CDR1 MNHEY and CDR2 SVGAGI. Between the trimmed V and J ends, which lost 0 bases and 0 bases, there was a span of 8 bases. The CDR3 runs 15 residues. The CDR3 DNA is TGTGCCAGCAGTTACTCGGCAGAGATGAACACTGAAGCTTTCTTT. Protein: CASSYSAEMNTEAFF.

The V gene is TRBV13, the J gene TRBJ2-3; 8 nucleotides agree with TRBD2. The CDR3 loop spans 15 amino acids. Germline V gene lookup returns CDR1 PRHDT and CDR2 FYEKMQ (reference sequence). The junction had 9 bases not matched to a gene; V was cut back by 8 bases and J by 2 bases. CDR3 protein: CASLRGGSATDTQYF. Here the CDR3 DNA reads TGTGCCAGCCTCCGGGGGGGGAGCGCCACAGATACGCAGTATTTT.

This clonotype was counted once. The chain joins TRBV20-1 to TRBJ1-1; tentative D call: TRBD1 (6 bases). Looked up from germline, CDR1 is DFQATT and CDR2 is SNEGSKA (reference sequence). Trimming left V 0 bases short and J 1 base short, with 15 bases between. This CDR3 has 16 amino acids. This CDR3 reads CSARDFRDTPNTEAFF. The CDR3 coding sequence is TGCAGTGCTAGAGATTTCCGGGACACCCCGAACACTGAAGCTTTCTTT.

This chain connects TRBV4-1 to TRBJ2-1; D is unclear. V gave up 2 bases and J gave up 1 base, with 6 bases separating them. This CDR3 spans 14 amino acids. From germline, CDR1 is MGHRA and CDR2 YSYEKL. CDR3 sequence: CASSQLGSYNEQFF. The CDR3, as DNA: TGCGCCAGCAGCCAACTGGGGTCCTACAATGAGCAGTTCTTC.

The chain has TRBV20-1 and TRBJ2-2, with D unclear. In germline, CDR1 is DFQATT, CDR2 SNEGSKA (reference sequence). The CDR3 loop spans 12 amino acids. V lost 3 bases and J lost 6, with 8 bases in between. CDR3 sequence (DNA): TGCAGTGCTAGGACCCGCTCCGGGGAGCTGTTTTTT. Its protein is CSARTRSGELFF.

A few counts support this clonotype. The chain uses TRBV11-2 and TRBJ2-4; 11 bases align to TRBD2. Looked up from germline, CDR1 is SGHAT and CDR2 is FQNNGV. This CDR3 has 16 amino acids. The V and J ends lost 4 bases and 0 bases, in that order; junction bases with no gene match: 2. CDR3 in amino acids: CASSSGTSGAKNIQYF. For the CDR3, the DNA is TGTGCCAGCAGCTCCGGGACTAGCGGAGCCAAAAACATTCAGTACTTC.

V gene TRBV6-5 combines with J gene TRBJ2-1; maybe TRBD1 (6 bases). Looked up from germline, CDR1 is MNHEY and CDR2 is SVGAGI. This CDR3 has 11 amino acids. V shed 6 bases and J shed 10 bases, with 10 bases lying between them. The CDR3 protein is CASSSGTEQFF. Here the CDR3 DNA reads TGTGCCAGCAGCTCCGGGACAGAGCAGTTCTTC.

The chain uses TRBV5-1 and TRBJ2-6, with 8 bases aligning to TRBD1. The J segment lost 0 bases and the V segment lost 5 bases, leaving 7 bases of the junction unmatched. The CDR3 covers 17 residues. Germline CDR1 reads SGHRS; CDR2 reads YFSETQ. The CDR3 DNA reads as TGCGCCAGCAGTGTGGGGACAGGAACCTCTGGGGCCAACGTCCTGACTTTC. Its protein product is CASSVGTGTSGANVLTF.

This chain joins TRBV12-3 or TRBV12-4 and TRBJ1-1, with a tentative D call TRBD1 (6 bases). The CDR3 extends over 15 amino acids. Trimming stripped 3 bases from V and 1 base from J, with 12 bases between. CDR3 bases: TGTGCCAGCAGTTTCAGGGGCGGGGGGAACACTGAAGCTTTCTTT. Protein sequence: CASSFRGGGNTEAFF.

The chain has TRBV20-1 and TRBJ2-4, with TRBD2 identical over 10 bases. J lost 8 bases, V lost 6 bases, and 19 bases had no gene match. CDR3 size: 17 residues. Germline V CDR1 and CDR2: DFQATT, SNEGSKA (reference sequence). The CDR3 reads CSAAHRTSGSKEDIQYF. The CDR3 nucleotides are TGCAGTGCCGCCCACCGGACTAGCGGTTCCAAGGAGGACATTCAGTACTTC.

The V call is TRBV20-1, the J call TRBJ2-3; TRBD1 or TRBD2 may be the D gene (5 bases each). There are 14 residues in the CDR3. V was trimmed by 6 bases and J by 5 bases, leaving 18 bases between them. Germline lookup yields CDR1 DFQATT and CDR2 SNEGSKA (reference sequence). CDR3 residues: CSALYDGAGDTQYF. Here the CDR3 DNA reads TGCAGTGCCCTATATGATGGGGCGGGAGATACGCAGTATTTT.

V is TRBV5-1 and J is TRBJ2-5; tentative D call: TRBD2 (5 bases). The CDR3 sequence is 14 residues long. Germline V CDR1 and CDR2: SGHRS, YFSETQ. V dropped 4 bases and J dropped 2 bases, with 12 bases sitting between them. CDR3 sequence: CASSTSRDQETQYF. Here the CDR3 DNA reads TGCGCCAGCAGCACTTCCCGGGATCAAGAGACCCAGTACTTC.

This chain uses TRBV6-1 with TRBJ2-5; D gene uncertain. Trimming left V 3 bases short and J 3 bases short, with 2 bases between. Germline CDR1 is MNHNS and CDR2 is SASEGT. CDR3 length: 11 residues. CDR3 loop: CASSEKETQYF. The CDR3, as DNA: TGTGCCAGCAGTGAGAAAGAGACCCAGTACTTC.

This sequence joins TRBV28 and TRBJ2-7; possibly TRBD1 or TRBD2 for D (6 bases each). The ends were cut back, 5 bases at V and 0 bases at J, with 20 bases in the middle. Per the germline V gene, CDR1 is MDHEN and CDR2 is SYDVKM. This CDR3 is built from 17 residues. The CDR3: CASSPTPLGGSSYEQYF. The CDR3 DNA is TGTGCCAGCAGTCCGACCCCTCTAGGGGGGAGCTCCTACGAGCAGTACTTC.

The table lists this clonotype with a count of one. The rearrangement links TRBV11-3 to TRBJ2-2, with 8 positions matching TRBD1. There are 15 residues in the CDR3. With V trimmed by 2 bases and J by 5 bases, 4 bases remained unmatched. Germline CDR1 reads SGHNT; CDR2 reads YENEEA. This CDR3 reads CASSLIRTGTGELFF. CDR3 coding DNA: TGTGCCAGCAGCTTAATCAGGACAGGGACCGGGGAGCTGTTTTTT.

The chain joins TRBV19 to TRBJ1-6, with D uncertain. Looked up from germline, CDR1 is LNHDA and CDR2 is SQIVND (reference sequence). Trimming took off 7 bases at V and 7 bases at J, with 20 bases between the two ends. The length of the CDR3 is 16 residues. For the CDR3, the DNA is TGTGCCAGTACCACCCCCGTGGCAGGCGAGAATTCACCCCTCCACTTT. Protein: CASTTPVAGENSPLHF.

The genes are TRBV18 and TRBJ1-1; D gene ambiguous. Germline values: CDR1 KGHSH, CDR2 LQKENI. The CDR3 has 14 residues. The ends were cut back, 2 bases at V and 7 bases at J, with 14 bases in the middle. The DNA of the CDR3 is TGTGCCAGCTCACCAGGGCTGGATGATAGTGAAGCTTTCTTT. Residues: CASSPGLDDSEAFF.

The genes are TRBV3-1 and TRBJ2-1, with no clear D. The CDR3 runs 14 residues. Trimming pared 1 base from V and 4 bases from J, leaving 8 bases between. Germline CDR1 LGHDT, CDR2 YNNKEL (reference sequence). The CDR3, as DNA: TGTGCCAGCAGCCAAGCGGGTGGATACAATGAGCAGTTCTTC. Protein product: CASSQAGGYNEQFF.

The CDR3 DNA reads as TGTGCCAGCAGTGAAGTGAGCGGGAGGCCCAAAAACATTCAGTACTTC. Translation gives CASSEVSGRPKNIQYF. The rearrangement links TRBV6-1 to TRBJ2-4; 9 nucleotides line up with TRBD2. This CDR3 has 16 amino acids. After removal of 1 base from V and 2 bases from J, the junction contained 3 bases not matched to a gene. Germline-derived CDR1 and CDR2 are MNHNS and SASEGT.

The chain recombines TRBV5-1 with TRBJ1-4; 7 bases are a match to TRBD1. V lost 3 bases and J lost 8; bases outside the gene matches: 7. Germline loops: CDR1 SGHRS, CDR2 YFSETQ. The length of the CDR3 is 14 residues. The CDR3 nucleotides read TGCGCCAGCAGCTCACAGGGAGGGGGCGAAAAACTGTTTTTT. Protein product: CASSSQGGGEKLFF.

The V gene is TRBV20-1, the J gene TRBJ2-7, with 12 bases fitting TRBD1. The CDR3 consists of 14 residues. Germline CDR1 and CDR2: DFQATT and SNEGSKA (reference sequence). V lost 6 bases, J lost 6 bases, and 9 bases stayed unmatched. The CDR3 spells CSAFAGTGGSEQYF. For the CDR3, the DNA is TGCAGTGCCTTCGCCGGGACAGGGGGCAGCGAGCAGTACTTC.

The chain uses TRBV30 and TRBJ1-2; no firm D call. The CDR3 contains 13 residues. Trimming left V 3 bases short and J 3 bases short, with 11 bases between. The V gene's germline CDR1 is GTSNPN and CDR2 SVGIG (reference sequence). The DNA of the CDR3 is TGTGCCTGGAGAGGTGCCCTGGACTATGGCTACACCTTC. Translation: CAWRGALDYGYTF.

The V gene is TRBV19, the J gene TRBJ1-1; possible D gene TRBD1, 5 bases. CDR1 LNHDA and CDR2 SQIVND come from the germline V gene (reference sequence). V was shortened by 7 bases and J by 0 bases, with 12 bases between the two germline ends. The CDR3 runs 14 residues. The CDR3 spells CASTGTSMNTEAFF. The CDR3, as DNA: TGTGCCAGTACCGGGACCTCCATGAACACTGAAGCTTTCTTT. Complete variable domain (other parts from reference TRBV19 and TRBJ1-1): DGGITQSPKYLFRKEGQNVTLSCEQNLNHDAMYWYRQDPGQGLRLIYYSQIVNDFQKGDIAEGYSVSREKKESFPLTVTSAQKNPTAFYLCASTGTSMNTEAFFGQGTRLTVV.

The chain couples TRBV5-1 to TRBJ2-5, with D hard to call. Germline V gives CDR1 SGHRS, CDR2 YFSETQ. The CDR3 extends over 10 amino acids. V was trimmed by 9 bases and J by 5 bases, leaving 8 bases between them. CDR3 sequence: CATTEETQYF. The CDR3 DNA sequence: TGCGCCACCACCGAGGAGACCCAGTACTTC.

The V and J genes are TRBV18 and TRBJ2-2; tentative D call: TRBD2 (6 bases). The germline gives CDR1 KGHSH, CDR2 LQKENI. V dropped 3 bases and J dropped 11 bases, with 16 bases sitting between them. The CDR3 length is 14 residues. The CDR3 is CASSPSGLQPELFF. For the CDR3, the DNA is TGTGCCAGCTCACCGAGCGGACTACAACCCGAGCTGTTTTTT.

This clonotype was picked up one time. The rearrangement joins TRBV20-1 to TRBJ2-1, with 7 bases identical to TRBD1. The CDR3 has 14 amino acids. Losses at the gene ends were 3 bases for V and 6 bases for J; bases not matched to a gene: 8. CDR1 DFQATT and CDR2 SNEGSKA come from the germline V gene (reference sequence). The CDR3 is CSARYRGWGNEQFF. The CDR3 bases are TGCAGTGCTAGGTACAGGGGATGGGGCAATGAGCAGTTCTTC.